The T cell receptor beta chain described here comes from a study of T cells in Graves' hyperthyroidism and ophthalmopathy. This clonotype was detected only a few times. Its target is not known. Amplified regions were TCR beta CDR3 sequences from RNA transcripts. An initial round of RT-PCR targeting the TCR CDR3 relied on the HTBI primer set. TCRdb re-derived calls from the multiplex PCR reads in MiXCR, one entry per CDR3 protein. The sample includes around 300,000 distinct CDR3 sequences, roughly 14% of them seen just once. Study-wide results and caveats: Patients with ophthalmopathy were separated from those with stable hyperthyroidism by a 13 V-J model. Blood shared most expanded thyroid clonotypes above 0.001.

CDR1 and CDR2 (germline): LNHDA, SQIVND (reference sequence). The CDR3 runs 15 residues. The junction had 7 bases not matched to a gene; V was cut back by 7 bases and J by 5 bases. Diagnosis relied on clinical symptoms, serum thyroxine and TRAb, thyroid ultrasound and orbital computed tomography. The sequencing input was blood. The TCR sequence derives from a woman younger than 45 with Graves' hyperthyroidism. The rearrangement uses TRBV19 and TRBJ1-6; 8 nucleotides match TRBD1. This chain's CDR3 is CASTQTGGNNSPLHF. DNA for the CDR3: TGTGCCAGTACCCAAACAGGGGGAAATAATTCACCCCTCCACTTT.